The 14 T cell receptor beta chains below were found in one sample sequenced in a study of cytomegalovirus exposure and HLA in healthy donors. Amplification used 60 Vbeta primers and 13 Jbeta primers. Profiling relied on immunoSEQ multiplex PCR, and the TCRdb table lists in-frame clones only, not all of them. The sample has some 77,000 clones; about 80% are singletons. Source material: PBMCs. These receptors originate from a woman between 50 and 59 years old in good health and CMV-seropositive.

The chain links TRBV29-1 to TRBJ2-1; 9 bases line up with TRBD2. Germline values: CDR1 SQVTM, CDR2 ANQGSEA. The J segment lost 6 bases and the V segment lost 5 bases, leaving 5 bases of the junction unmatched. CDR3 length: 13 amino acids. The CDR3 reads CSVWAGGPNEQFF. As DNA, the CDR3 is TGCAGCGTTTGGGCGGGAGGGCCCAATGAGCAGTTCTTC.

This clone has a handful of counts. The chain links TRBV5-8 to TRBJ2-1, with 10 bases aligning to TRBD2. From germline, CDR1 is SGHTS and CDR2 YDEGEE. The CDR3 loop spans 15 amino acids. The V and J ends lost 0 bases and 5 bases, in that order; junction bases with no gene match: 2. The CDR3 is CASSLGLAGNNEQFF. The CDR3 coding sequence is TGTGCCAGCAGCTTGGGACTAGCGGGCAACAATGAGCAGTTCTTC.

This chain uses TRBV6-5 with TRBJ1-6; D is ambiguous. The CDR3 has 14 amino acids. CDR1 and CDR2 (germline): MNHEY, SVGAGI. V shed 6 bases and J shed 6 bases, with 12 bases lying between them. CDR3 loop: CASSHGGVNSPLHF. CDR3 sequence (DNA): TGTGCCAGCAGCCACGGCGGGGTTAATTCACCCCTCCACTTT.

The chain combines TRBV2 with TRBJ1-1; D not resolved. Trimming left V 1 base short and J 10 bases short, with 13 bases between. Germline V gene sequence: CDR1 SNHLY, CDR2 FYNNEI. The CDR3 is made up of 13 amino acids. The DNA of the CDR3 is TGTGCCAGCAGTGAAGGGGGAGCTAAGGCAGCTTTCTTT. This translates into CASSEGGAKAAFF.

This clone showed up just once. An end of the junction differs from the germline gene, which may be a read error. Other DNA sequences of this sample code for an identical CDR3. The CDR3 DNA reads as TGCGCCATCAGAATGACTAGCGGGGGGTCCTCTAGCACAGATACGCAGTATTTT. Protein sequence: CAIRMTSGGSSSTDTQYF. V usage is TRBV10-3 and J usage is TRBJ2-3; 13 bases fit TRBD2. Germline-derived CDR1 and CDR2 are ENHRY and SYGVKD. This CDR3 comprises 18 residues.

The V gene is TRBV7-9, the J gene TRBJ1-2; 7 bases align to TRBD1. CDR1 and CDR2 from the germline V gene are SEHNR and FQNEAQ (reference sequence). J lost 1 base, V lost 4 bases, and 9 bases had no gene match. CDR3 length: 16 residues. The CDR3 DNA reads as TGTGCCAGCAGCTACAACCGGGACAGAAGTAACTATGGCTACACCTTC. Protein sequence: CASSYNRDRSNYGYTF.

The CDR3 nucleotides are TGTGCCAGCGTCAGTGTTTCCTATGGCTACACCTTC. Its protein is CASVSVSYGYTF. The chain links TRBV2 to TRBJ1-2; no reliable D call. Germline CDR1 reads SNHLY; CDR2 reads FYNNEI. CDR3 length equals 12 residues. The V end was cut by 8 bases, the J end by 4 bases, with 11 bases between.

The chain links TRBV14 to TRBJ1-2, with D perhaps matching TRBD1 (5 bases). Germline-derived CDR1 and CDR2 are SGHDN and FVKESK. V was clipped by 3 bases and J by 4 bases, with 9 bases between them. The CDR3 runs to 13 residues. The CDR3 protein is CASSQGRIYGYTF. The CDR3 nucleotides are TGTGCCAGCAGCCAGGGGCGGATCTATGGCTACACCTTC.

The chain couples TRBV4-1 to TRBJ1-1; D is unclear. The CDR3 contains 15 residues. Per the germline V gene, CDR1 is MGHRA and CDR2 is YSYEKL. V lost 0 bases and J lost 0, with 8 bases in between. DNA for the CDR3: TGCGCCAGCAGCCAAGAGGAGGGAATGAACACTGAAGCTTTCTTT. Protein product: CASSQEEGMNTEAFF.

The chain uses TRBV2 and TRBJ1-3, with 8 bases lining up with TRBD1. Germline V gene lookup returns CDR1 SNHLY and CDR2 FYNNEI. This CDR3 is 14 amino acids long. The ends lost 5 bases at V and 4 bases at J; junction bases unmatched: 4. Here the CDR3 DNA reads TGTGCCAGCAGTTCGACAGGGGCGGGAAACACCATATATTTT. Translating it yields CASSSTGAGNTIYF. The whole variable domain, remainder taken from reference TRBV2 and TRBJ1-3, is EPEVTQTPSHQVTQMGQEVILRCVPISNHLYFYWYRQILGQKVEFLVSFYNNEISEKSEIFDDQFSVERPDGSNFTLKIRSTKLEDSAMYFCASSSTGAGNTIYFGEGSWLTVV.

CDR3 DNA: TGTGCCAGCAGCTTAGTGGGACAGGGGATTTGGGAGACCCAGTACTTC. Translated: CASSLVGQGIWETQYF. The V call is TRBV7-8, the J call TRBJ2-5; 10 bases fit TRBD1. Trimming removed 1 base from V and 5 bases from J; junction bases left unmatched: 7. This CDR3 has 16 amino acids. Germline assignment: CDR1 SGHVS and CDR2 FQNEAQ.

The CDR3 sequence: CASSLASGGFTDTQYF. The CDR3 DNA reads TGTGCCAGCAGCCTTGCTAGCGGGGGGTTCACAGATACGCAGTATTTT. The rearrangement links TRBV14 to TRBJ2-3; 11 nucleotides match TRBD2. V shed 4 bases and J 2 bases; nucleotides not matched to a gene: 5. CDR1 is SGHDN and CDR2 is FVKESK in the germline V gene. This CDR3 is built from 16 residues.

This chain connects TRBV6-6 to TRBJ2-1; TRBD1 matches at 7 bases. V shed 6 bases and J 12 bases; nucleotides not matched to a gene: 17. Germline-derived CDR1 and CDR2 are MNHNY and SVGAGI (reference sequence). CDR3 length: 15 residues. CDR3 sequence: CASSSESSFYRGQFF. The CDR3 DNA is TGTGCCAGCAGCTCCGAAAGCAGCTTTTACAGGGGGCAGTTCTTC.

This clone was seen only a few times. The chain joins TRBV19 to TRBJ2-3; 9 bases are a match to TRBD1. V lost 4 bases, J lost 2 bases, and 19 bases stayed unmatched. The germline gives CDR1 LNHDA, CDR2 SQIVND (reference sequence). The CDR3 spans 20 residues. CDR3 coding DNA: TGTGCCAGTAGTAATAGGACAGGGGAGTTGGTCTTTGTGGCCACAGATACGCAGTATTTT. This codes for CASSNRTGELVFVATDTQYF.